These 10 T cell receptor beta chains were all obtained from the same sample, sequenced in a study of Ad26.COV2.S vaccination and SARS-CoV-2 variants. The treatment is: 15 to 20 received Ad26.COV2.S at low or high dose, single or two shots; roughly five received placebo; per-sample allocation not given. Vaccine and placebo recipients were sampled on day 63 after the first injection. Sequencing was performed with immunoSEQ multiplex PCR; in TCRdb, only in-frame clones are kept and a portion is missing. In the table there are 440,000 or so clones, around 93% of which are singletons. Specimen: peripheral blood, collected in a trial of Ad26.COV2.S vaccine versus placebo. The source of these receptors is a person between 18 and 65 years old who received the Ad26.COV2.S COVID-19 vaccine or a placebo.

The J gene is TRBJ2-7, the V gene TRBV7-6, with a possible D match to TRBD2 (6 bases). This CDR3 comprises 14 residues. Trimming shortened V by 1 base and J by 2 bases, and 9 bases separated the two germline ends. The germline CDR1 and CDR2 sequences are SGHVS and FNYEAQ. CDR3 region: CASSLDGGPYEQYF. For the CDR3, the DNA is TGTGCCAGCAGCTTAGACGGGGGACCCTACGAGCAGTACTTC. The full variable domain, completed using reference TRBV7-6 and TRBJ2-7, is GAGVSQSPRYKVTKRGQDVALRCDPISGHVSLYWYRQALGQGPEFLTYFNYEAQQDKSGLPNDRFSAERPEGSISTLTIQRTEQRDSAMYRCASSLDGGPYEQYFGPGTRLTVT.

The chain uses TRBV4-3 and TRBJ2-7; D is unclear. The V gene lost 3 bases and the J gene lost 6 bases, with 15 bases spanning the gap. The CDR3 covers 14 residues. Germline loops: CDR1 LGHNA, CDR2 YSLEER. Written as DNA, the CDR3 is TGCGCCAGCAGCCATGCGCCTCTTTTAGGCGAGCAGTACTTC. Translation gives CASSHAPLLGEQYF.

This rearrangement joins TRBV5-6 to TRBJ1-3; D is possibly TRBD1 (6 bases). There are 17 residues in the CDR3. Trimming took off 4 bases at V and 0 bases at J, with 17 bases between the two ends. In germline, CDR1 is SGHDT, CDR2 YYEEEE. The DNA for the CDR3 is TGTGCCAGCAGCCCGCGGACAGACATTTACTCTGGAAACACCATATATTTT. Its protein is CASSPRTDIYSGNTIYF.

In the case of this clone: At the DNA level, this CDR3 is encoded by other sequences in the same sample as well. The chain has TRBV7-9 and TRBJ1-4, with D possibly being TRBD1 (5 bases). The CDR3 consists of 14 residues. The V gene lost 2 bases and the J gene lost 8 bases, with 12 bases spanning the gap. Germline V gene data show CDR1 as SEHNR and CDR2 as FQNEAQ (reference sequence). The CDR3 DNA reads TGTGCCAGCAGCTTAAGGCAGGGAGGGGAAAAACTGTTTTTT. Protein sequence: CASSLRQGGEKLFF.

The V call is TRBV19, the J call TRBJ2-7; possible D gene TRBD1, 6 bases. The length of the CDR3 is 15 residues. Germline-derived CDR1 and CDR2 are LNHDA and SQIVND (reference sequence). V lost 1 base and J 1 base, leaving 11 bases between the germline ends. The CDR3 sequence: CASSIGIGQSYEQYF. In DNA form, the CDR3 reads TGTGCCAGTAGTATAGGGATAGGACAGTCCTACGAGCAGTACTTC.

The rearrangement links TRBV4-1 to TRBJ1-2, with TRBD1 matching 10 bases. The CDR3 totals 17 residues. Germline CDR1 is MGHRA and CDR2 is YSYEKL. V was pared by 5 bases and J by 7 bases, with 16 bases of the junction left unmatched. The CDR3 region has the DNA TGCGCCAGCAGCAACATGCGGAGGGGACAGGGGATGAGTGGCTACACCTTC. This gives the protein CASSNMRRGQGMSGYTF.

Here the CDR3 reads CASSYLQGSYNSPLHF. CDR3 coding DNA: TGTGCCAGCAGTTATCTCCAGGGCTCCTATAATTCACCCCTCCACTTT. V and J are TRBV6-6 and TRBJ1-6, with TRBD1 as a possible D gene (5 bases). Germline V lookup: CDR1 MNHNY, CDR2 SVGAGI (reference sequence). Between the trimmed V and J ends, which lost 3 bases and 0 bases, there was a span of 9 bases. The CDR3 has 16 residues.

This CDR3 is CASSENRLAGDLTDTQYF. For the CDR3, the DNA is TGCGCCAGCAGTGAAAATAGACTAGCGGGGGATCTCACAGATACGCAGTATTTT. The rearrangement uses TRBV10-1 and TRBJ2-3; 12 nucleotides match TRBD2. Per the germline V gene, CDR1 is WNHNN and CDR2 is SYGVQD (reference sequence). The V gene end was trimmed by 3 bases and the J gene end by 2 bases; junction bases not matched to a gene: 9. This CDR3 contains 18 residues.

CDR3 DNA: TGTGCCAGCAGTCACAATGCGGCTAATGAAAAACTGTTTTTT. Protein product: CASSHNAANEKLFF. The V and J genes are TRBV6-5 and TRBJ1-4, with D uncertain. This CDR3 contains 14 residues. Trimming took 5 bases from V and 3 from J, leaving 10 bases between them. Germline V gives CDR1 MNHEY, CDR2 SVGAGI.

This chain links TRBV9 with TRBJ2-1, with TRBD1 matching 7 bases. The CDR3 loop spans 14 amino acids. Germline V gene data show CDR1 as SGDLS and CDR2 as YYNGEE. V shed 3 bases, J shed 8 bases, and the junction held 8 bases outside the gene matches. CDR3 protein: CASSAWTGLYEQFF. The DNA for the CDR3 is TGTGCCAGCAGCGCATGGACAGGTCTTTATGAGCAGTTCTTC.